This T cell receptor beta chain was obtained from a study of T cell responses to AZD1222 COVID-19 vaccine. Overall study results and limits: As reported, nearly half of all spike-specific TCRs target variant regions that are unmutated. Baseline seropositives among AZD1222 recipients totaled only 5 to 7. A mostly white British donor set with more females was recruited, and clonal diversity was possibly underestimated. Recipients of two AZD1222 doses showed rising Spike-specific TCR breadth and depth.

Generated by immunoSEQ multiplex PCR, the TCRdb table keeps only in-frame clones and is missing some. The profile covers 210,000 or so clones, with approximately 94% appearing a single time and around 1.7% taken by the ten largest. With 1 base removed from V and 3 bases from J, the gap between germline ends came to 12 bases. This CDR3 region has 15 residues. Germline V gene lookup returns CDR1 LGHDT and CDR2 YNNKEL (reference sequence). As regards this clone: Its antigen is unknown.

Sample: peripheral blood, taken 28 days after the second dose of the MenACWY control vaccine. This clonotype was sampled from an adult who received the MenACWY meningococcal vaccine as a control. The gene calls are TRBV3-1 (or the pseudogene TRBV3-2) and TRBJ1-2; perhaps TRBD1 as D (5 bases). The CDR3 DNA follows: TGTGCCAGCAGCCAAGGACAGCGGGCCTACTATGGCTACACCTTC. The encoded protein is CASSQGQRAYYGYTF.